The present T cell receptor beta chain was sequenced within a study of T-cell reconstitution after alpha-beta-depleted transplantation in children. It was with unique molecular identifiers that the TCRbeta library was prepared. Using its own MiXCR run on the PCR reads, TCRdb lists one record per CDR3 protein. The data contain hundreds of thousands of distinct CDR3 sequences, more than 20% of them seen just once; the ten biggest clones take up more than 2%. In germline, CDR1 is SQVTM, CDR2 ANQGSEA. V was shortened by 4 bases and J by 4 bases, with 16 bases between the two germline ends. The CDR3 consists of 15 residues. Points on this clonotype: Antigen unknown.

The study, taken as a whole, reports: Recipient T cells and thymic progenitors that survived gave rise to the high TCRbeta diversity observed at day 60 in some patients. Two months or so post-transplant, alpha-beta T cells reportedly derived from several hundred expanded graft clones. Newly generated T cells supplied most T-cell counts and diversity one year post-transplant.

This TCR was sampled from a girl aged 2 to 10 with Fanconi anemia, due to receive a stem cell transplant. The V and J genes are TRBV29-1 and TRBJ2-2, with D hard to call. Sequenced here: PBMCs, sampled before TCRalphabeta/CD19-depleted stem cell transplant. The CDR3 region has the DNA TGCAGCGTTGGACCGCACGCAGGTGGCACCGGGGAGCTGTTTTTT. Protein product: CSVGPHAGGTGELFF.